Each of the 15 T cell receptor beta chains below was sequenced from the same sample in a study of shared clonotypes between healthy human individuals. Clones were sequenced by immunoSEQ multiplex PCR, and TCRdb holds only the in-frame ones, with some missing. The data show millions of clones, with over 85% seen just once and roughly 0.13% held by the top ten. The specimen sequenced was naive CD4+ T cells sorted from blood. The subset: CD45RA+ positively selected. The receptors were sampled from a man aged 18 to 29 in good health.

V gene TRBV18 combines with J gene TRBJ1-5; D is undetermined. V was cut by 5 bases and J by 0 bases, with 11 bases left in between. This CDR3 comprises 15 residues. Germline V CDR1 and CDR2: KGHSH, LQKENI. CDR3 sequence: CASSRAFDSNQPQHF. Here the CDR3 DNA reads TGTGCCAGCTCAAGGGCTTTCGATAGCAATCAGCCCCAGCATTTT.

This sequence joins TRBV7-2 and TRBJ2-2; weak D call: TRBD1 (6 bases). Germline loops: CDR1 SGHTA, CDR2 FQGNSA. The CDR3 is 15 residues long. The V end was cut by 4 bases, the J end by 5 bases, with 14 bases between. CDR3 coding DNA: TGTGCCAGCAGCTCCAATCAGGGGCTGACCGGGGAGCTGTTTTTT. Its protein product is CASSSNQGLTGELFF.

V and J are TRBV7-2 and TRBJ2-3, with 9 positions matching TRBD2. There are 14 residues in the CDR3. V gave up 3 bases and J gave up 4 bases; unmatched junction bases: 2. Germline CDR1 SGHTA, CDR2 FQGNSA. The CDR3 reads CASSFSGSSDTQYF. CDR3 sequence (DNA): TGTGCCAGCAGCTTTAGCGGGAGTTCAGATACGCAGTATTTT.

The rearrangement joins TRBV7-6 to TRBJ2-7; 7 bases are a match to TRBD1. Trimming at V came to 5 bases and at J to 1 base, leaving 8 bases not matched to a gene. The CDR3 sequence is 15 residues long. From germline, CDR1 is SGHVS and CDR2 FNYEAQ. CDR3 in DNA: TGTGCCAGCAGCGCAGGACAGGATGGTTCCTACGAGCAGTACTTC. Translating gives CASSAGQDGSYEQYF.

This rearrangement joins TRBV2 to TRBJ2-7; 7 bases match TRBD2. CDR1 is SNHLY and CDR2 is FYNNEI in the germline V gene. V was pared by 6 bases and J by 9 bases, with 8 bases of the junction left unmatched. The CDR3 runs 12 residues. The CDR3 is CASRMAGRGQYF. The CDR3 DNA reads as TGTGCCAGCAGGATGGCAGGGAGGGGGCAGTACTTC.

This sequence joins TRBV11-3 and TRBJ2-3, with D possibly being TRBD1 or TRBD2 (6 bases each). In germline, CDR1 is SGHNT, CDR2 YENEEA. Deletions cut 2 bases from V and 4 bases from J, with 13 bases between. The CDR3 is 15 residues long. CDR3 in amino acids: CASSLSRGLSDTQYF. CDR3 coding DNA: TGTGCCAGCAGCTTATCACGGGGGCTCTCAGATACGCAGTATTTT.

This chain links TRBV7-6 with TRBJ2-3; 8 nucleotides agree with TRBD2. The CDR3 consists of 15 residues. The germline V gene encodes CDR1 SGHVS and CDR2 FNYEAQ. With 5 bases clipped from V and 2 bases from J, the junction kept 6 bases outside the gene matches. The CDR3 loop reads CASSPLAVLTDTQYF. The CDR3 coding sequence is TGTGCCAGCAGCCCACTAGCGGTTCTCACAGATACGCAGTATTTT.

Only one count was recorded for this clone. Other DNA sequences in the same sample also yield this CDR3. The chain carries TRBV28 and TRBJ1-6; possibly TRBD1 for D (6 bases). Trimming took 2 bases from V and 7 from J, leaving 9 bases between them. CDR3 length: 14 amino acids. CDR1 MDHEN and CDR2 SYDVKM come from the germline V gene. This CDR3 is CASSLRTGNSPLHF. The DNA for the CDR3 is TGTGCCAGCAGTTTACGAACAGGGAATTCACCCCTCCACTTT.

The V gene is TRBV7-9, the J gene TRBJ2-4, with D perhaps matching TRBD2 (7 bases). V lost 5 bases and J 10 bases, leaving 21 bases between the germline ends. Germline-derived CDR1 and CDR2 are SEHNR and FQNEAQ (reference sequence). The CDR3 is 15 residues long. The CDR3 sequence: CASSKAGHRGEIQYF. The CDR3 DNA follows: TGTGCCAGCAGCAAAGCGGGACATAGGGGGGAAATTCAGTACTTC.

V and J are TRBV7-2 and TRBJ2-5; 8 nucleotides align to TRBD1. This CDR3 is built from 15 residues. CDR1 is SGHTA and CDR2 is FQGNSA in the germline V gene. V was clipped by 3 bases and J by 1 base; unmatched bases: 4. The CDR3 region has the DNA TGTGCCAGCAGCTTCCAAGGGACAGGCCAAGAGACCCAGTACTTC. It translates to CASSFQGTGQETQYF.

The gene calls are TRBV29-1 and TRBJ2-5; D might be TRBD1 (5 bases). The end of the DNA fits TRBJ2-7 better, so the J call may be wrong. CDR3 size: 13 residues. The V gene's germline CDR1 is SQVTM and CDR2 ANQGSEA. In DNA, the CDR3 is TGCAGCGTTGTGGACACCCCGAGCGACGAGCAGTACTTC. It translates to CSVVDTPSDEQYF.

V usage is TRBV6-6 and J usage is TRBJ2-7, with TRBD2 as a possible D gene (7 bases). This CDR3 comprises 15 residues. V was cut by 7 bases and J by 4 bases, with 20 bases left in between. Germline loops: CDR1 MNHNY, CDR2 SVGAGI (reference sequence). In DNA, the CDR3 is TGTGCCAGCACCGGAGGGGGGGGGCCTACATACGAGCAGTACTTC. Residues: CASTGGGGPTYEQYF.

This chain links TRBV5-1 with TRBJ2-7, with unresolved D. V was trimmed by 0 bases and J by 5 bases, leaving 6 bases between them. Germline CDR1 reads SGHRS; CDR2 reads YFSETQ. The CDR3 consists of 12 residues. The CDR3 is CASSLGTDEQYF. Here the CDR3 DNA reads TGCGCCAGCAGCTTGGGGACGGACGAGCAGTACTTC.

A few counts support this clone. This chain joins TRBV19 and TRBJ1-4, with D perhaps matching TRBD1 (5 bases). This CDR3 spans 13 amino acids. The V and J ends lost 4 bases and 7 bases respectively, with 10 bases between them. The V gene's germline CDR1 is LNHDA and CDR2 SQIVND (reference sequence). CDR3 region: CASSNAGSEKLFF. The CDR3 bases are TGTGCCAGTAGTAATGCAGGGAGTGAAAAACTGTTTTTT.

The chain recombines TRBV7-9 with TRBJ1-1, with D perhaps TRBD1 (6 bases). V lost 5 bases, J lost 0 bases, and 13 bases lay in between. Germline V CDR1 and CDR2: SEHNR, FQNEAQ (reference sequence). The length of the CDR3 is 15 residues. CDR3 loop: CASSPGQSMNTEAFF. The CDR3 region has the DNA TGTGCCAGCAGCCCAGGACAGAGTATGAACACTGAAGCTTTCTTT.